This T cell receptor (beta chain) is from a study of blood T cell repertoires in COVID-19. Overall study context: Researchers got acute and convalescent COVID-19 samples from the United States, Italy and Spain.

Authors' methods: Scientists estimated how many nucleated cells there were by amplifying reference gene primers. Profiled with immunoSEQ multiplex PCR; TCRdb holds only in-frame clones, not every one. V and J calls and clone size are copied from that table; D and trimming were computed from the DNA. The table includes around 68,000 clones, approximately 83% detected once. The CDR3 length is 15 residues. Germline V lookup: CDR1 LGHNA, CDR2 YNFKEQ. V lost 2 bases and J 1 base, leaving 10 bases between the germline ends. Enrolled during active infection, Seattle patients were then followed longitudinally.

J is TRBJ2-3 and V is TRBV4-2; D may be TRBD2 (5 bases). The sequence was collected from a man aged 35 to 55 with COVID-19, enrolled during active disease. The material sequenced was peripheral blood. CDR3 sequence reads: CASSQTSSGTDTQYF. CDR3 nucleotide sequence: TGTGCCAGCAGCCAAACTAGTTCTGGCACAGATACGCAGTATTTT.